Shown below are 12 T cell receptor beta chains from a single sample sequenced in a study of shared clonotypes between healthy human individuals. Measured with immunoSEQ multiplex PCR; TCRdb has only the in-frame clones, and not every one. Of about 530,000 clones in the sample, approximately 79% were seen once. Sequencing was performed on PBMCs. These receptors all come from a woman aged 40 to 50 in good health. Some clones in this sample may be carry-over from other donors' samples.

CDR3 DNA: TGTGCCAGTAGGATCTTAGGGGCGGCCCTGAACACTGAAGCTTTCTTT. Its protein is CASRILGAALNTEAFF. V usage is TRBV19 and J usage is TRBJ1-1; D might be TRBD1 (5 bases). V was trimmed by 6 bases and J by 0 bases, leaving 17 bases between them. The CDR3 covers 16 residues. The germline V gene encodes CDR1 LNHDA and CDR2 SQIVND (reference sequence).

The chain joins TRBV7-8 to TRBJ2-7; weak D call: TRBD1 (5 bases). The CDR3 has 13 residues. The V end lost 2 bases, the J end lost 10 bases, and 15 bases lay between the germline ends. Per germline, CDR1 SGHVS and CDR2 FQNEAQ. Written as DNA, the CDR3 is TGTGCCAGCAGCTTACTCGAACTACAGGTTCAGTACTTC. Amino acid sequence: CASSLLELQVQYF.

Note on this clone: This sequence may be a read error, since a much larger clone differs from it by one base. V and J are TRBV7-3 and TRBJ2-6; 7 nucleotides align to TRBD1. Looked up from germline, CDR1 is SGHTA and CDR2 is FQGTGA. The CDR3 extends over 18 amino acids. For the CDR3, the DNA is TGTGCCAGCAGCCCTCTTGGGACAGCTAATTCTGGGGCCAACATCCTGACTTTC. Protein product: CASSPLGTANSGANILTF.

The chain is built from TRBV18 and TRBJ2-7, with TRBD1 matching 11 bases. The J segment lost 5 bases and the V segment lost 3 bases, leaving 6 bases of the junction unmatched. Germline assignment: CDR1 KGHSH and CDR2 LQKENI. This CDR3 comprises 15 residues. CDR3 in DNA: TGTGCCAGCTCACCCGGGACAGGGGGAGGGGACGAGCAGTACTTC. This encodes CASSPGTGGGDEQYF.

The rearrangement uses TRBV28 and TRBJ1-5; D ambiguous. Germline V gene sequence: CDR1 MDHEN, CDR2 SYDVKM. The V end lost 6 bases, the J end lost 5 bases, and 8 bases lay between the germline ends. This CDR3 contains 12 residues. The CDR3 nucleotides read TGTGCCAGCAGCCCGCCCTATCAGCCCCAGCATTTT. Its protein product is CASSPPYQPQHF.

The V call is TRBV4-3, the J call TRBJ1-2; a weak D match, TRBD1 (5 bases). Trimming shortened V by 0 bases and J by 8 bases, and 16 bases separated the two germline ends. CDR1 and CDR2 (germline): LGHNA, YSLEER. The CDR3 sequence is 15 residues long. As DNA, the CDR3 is TGCGCCAGCAGCCAAGAAGTGTCAGGGACGCGGGGCTACACCTTC. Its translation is CASSQEVSGTRGYTF.

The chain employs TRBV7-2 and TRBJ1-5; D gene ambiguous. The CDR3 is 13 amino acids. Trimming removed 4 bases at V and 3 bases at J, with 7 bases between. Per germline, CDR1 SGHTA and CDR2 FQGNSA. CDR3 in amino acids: CASSSLINQPQHF. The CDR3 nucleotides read TGTGCCAGCAGCTCCCTAATCAATCAGCCCCAGCATTTT.

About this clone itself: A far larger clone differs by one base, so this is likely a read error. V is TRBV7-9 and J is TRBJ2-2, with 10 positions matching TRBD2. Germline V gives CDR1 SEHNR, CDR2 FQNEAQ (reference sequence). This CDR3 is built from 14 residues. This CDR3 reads CANSLGLAAGELFF. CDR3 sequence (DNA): TGTGCCAACAGCTTAGGACTAGCGGCCGGGGAGCTGTTTTTT.

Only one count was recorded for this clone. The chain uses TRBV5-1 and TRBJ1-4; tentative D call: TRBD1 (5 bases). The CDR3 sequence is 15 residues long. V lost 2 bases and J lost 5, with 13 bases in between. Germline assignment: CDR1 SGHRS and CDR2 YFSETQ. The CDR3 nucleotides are TGCGCCAGCAGCTTAGAGCCGGGGGACAATGAAAAACTGTTTTTT. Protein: CASSLEPGDNEKLFF.

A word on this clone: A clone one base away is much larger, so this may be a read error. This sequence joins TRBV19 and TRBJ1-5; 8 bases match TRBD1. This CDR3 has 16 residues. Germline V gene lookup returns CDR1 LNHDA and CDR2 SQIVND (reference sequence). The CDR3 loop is CASSLFRDRRHQSQHF. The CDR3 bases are TGTGCCAGTAGTTTATTCCGGGACAGGAGGCATCAGTCCCAGCATTTT.

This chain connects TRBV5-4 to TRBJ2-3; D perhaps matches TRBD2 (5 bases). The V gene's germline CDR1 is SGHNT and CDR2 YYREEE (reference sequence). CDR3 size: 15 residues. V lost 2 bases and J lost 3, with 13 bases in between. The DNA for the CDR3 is TGTGCCAGCAGCTTTCAACCGGGAATGACAGATACGCAGTATTTT. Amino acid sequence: CASSFQPGMTDTQYF. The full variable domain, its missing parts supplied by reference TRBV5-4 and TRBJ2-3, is ETGVTQSPTHLIKTRGQQVTLRCSSQSGHNTVSWYQQALGQGPQFIFQYYREEENGRGNFPPRFSGLQFPNYSSELNVNALELDDSALYLCASSFQPGMTDTQYFGPGTRLTVL.

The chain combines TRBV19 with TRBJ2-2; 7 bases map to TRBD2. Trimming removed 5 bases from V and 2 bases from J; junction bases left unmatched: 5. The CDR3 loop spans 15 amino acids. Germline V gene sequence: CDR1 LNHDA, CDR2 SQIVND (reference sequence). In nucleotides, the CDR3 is TGTGCCAGTAGTCCTCGGGAGGTCAACACCGGGGAGCTGTTTTTT. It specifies CASSPREVNTGELFF.